The entry below gives a single T cell receptor beta chain sequence along with its context. This record comes from a study of blood T cell repertoires in COVID-19. V trimming: 6 bases; J trimming: 4 bases; junction bases outside the gene matches: 6. Germline loops: CDR1 MNHEY, CDR2 SVGAGI. This CDR3 comprises 14 residues. Method: immunoSEQ multiplex PCR; TCRdb's copy keeps in-frame clones and lacks some. Of about 200,000 clones in the sample, about 90% are singletons; the top ten hold 6.5% to 9.5%. The participants were between roughly 18 and 89 years old and came from about two dozen US areas. Donors were grouped by their self-reported clinical history.

The rearrangement uses TRBV6-5 and TRBJ1-3, with 7 bases aligning to TRBD1. The sample consisted of PBMCs or T cells enriched from blood (not recorded which). This receptor was obtained from a woman aged 18-30 years who had recovered from COVID-19. CDR3 region: CASRYGQAGNTIYF. CDR3 DNA sequence: TGTGCCAGCAGATACGGACAGGCCGGAAACACCATATATTTT.